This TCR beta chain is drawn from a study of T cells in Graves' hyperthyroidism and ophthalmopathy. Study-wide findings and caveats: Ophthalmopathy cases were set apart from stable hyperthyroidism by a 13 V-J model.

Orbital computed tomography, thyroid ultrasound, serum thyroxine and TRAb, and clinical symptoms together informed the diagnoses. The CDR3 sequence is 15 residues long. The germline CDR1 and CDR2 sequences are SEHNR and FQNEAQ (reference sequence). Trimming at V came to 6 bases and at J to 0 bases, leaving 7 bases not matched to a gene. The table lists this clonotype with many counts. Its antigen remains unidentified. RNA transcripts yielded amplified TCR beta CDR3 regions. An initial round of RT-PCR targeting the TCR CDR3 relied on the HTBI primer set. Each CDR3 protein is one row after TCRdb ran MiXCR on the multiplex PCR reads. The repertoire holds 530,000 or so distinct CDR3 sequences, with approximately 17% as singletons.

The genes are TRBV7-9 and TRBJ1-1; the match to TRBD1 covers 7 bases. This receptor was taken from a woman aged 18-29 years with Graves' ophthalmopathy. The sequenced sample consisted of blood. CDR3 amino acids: CASSDRDTVNTEAFF. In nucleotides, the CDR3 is TGTGCCAGCAGTGACAGGGACACCGTGAACACTGAAGCTTTCTTT. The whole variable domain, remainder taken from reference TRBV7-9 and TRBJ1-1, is DTGVSQNPRHKITKRGQNVTFRCDPISEHNRLYWYRQTLGQGPEFLTYFQNEAQLEKSRLLSDRFSAERPKGSFSTLEIQRTEQGDSAMYLCASSDRDTVNTEAFFGQGTRLTVV.